This T cell receptor (beta chain) appears in the sequencing data of a study of CD8 T cells in Susac syndrome. The T cells that were sequenced for TCR beta were CD8+ and CD4+ cells from blood. The multiple sclerosis control group was made up of treatment-naive patients with stable or active relapsing-remitting disease. Negative isolation was used for CD8+ and CD4+ T cells and FACS enrichment for TEMRA cells. The CDR3 is 14 residues long. Germline CDR1 reads SNHLY; CDR2 reads FYNNEI. The V gene lost 3 bases and the J gene lost 0 bases, with 9 bases spanning the gap. Random hexamers were used to reverse transcribe the RNA input (roughly 0.5 to 1 ug). The CDR3 of TCR beta was amplified by immunoSEQ multiplex PCR across 54 Vbeta and 13 Jbeta. Via MiXCR, TCRdb re-called the immunoSEQ multiplex PCR reads, giving one row per CDR3 protein. The sample records about 280,000 distinct CDR3 sequences, roughly 84% being singletons.

This receptor was identified in a human donor with multiple sclerosis. Sequenced sample: CD8+ T cells from PBMCs. The chain combines TRBV2 with TRBJ2-7; D unresolved. The CDR3 sequence is CASSDSTVSYEQYF. The CDR3 DNA sequence: TGTGCCAGCAGTGATAGTACAGTCTCCTACGAGCAGTACTTC.